This T cell receptor (beta chain) was recorded in a study of blood T cells in healthy people across ages. V lost 0 bases, J lost 0 bases, and 10 bases lay in between. CDR3 length: 16 amino acids. Germline V gives CDR1 SGDLS, CDR2 YYNGEE. In each sample, at least 6.5 million PBMCs were isolated. The sample holds a few counts of this clonotype. Together with a sample-barcoded 5' primer, a J-beta primer mix was included in a second PCR lasting roughly 7 to 11 cycles. TCRdb analysed the 5' RACE reads with MiXCR anew, one entry per CDR3 protein. Counted here are 850,000 to 1,300,000 distinct CDR3 sequences, around 43% occurring once; the ten biggest clones make up approximately 20%.

V usage is TRBV9 and J usage is TRBJ1-3; D gene ambiguous. This sequence originates from a woman aged 55-75 years in good health. Sequenced input: blood. CDR3 bases: TGTGCCAGCAGCGTAGTTGGACGGAGCTCTGGAAACACCATATATTTT. It codes for CASSVVGRSSGNTIYF.